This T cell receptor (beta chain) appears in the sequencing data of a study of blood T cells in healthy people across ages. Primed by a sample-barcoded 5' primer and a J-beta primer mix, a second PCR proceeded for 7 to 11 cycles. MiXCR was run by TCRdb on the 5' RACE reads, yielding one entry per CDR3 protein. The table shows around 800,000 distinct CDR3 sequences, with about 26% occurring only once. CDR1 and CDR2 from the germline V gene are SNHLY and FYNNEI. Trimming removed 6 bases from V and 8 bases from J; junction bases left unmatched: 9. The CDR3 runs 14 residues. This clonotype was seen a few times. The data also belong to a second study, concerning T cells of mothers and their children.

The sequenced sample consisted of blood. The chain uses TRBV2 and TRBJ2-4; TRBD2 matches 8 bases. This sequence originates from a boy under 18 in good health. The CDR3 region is CASRRGLVSDIQYF. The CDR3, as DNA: TGTGCCAGCAGGCGGGGACTAGTATCAGACATTCAGTACTTC.